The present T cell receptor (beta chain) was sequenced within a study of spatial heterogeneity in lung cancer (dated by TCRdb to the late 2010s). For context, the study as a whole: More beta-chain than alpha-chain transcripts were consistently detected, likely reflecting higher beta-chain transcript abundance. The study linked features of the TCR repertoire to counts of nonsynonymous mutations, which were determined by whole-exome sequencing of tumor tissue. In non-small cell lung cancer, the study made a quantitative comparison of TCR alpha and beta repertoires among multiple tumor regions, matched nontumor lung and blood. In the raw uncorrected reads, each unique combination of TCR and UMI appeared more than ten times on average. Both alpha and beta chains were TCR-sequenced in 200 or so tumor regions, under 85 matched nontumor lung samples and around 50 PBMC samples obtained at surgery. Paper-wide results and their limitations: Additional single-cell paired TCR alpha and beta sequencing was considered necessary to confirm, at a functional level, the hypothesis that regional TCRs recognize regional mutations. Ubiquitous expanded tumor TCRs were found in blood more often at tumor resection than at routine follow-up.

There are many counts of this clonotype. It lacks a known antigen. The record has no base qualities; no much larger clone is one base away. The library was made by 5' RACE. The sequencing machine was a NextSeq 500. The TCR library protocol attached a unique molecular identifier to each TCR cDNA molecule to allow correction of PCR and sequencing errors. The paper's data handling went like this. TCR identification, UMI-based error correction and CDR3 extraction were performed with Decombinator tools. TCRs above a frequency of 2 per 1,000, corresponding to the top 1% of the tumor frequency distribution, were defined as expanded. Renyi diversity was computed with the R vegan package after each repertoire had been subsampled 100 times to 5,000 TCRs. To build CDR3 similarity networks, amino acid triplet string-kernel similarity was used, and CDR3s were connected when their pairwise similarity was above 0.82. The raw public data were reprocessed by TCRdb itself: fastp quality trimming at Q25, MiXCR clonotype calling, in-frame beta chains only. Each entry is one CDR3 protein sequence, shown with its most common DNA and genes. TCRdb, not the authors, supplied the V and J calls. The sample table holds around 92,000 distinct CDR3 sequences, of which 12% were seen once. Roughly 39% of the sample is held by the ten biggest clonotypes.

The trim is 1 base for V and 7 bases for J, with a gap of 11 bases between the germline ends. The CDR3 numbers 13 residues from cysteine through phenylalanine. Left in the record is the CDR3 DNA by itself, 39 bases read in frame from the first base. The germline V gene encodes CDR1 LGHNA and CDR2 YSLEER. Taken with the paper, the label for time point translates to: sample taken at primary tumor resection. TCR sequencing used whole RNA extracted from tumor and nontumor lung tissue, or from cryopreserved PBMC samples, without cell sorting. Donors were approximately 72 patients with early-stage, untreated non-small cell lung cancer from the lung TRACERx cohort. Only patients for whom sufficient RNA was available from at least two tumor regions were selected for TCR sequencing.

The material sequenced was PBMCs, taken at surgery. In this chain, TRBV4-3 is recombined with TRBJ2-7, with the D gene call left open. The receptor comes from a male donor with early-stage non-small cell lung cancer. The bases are TGCGCCAGCAGCCAAGGAGACCTTAAGGAGCAGTACTTC. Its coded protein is CASSQGDLKEQYF.